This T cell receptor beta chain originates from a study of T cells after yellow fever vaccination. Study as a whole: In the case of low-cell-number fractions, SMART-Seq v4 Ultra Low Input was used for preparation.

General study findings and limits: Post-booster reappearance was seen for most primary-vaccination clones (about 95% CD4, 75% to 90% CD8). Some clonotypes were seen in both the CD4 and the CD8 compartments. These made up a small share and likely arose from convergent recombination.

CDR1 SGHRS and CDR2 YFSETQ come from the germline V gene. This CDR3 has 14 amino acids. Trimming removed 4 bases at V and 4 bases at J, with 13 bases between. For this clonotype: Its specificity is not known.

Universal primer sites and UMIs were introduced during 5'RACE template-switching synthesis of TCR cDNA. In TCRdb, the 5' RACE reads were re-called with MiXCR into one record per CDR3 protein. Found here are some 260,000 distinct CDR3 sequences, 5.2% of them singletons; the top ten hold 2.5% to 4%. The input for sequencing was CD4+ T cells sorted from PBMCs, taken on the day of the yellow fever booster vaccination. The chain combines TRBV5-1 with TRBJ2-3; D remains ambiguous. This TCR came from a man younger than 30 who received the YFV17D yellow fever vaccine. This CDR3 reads CASSTRPDADTQYF. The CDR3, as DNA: TGCGCCAGCAGCACGAGACCGGACGCAGATACGCAGTATTTT. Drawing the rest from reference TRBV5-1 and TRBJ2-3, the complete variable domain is KAGVTQTPRYLIKTRGQQVTLSCSPISGHRSVSWYQQTPGQGLQFLFEYFSETQRNKGNFPGRFSGRQFSNSRSEMNVSTLELGDSALYLCASSTRPDADTQYFGPGTRLTVL.